This T cell receptor (beta chain) was identified during a study of early T cells in non-severe SARS-CoV-2 infection. Across the whole study: Chains were not paired, and sequencing was done on bulk RNA from unsorted whole blood. Study-wide findings and caveats: There was a bias toward anti-spike CD8 responses in VDJdb matching, which missed private and CD4 specificities.

In the library, individual cDNA molecules carried attached unique molecular identifiers. MiXCR was run by TCRdb on the 5' RACE reads, yielding one entry per CDR3 protein. The sample has about 100,000 distinct CDR3 sequences, about 12% seen once. The CDR3 extends over 14 amino acids. Germline CDR1 MNHEY, CDR2 SMNVEV (reference sequence). Trimming left V 10 bases short and J 2 bases short, with 18 bases between. With respect to this clonotype: Its antigen is not identified.

The TCR comes from an adult who was a healthcare worker with PCR-confirmed SARS-CoV-2 infection or an uninfected control (not recorded which). This chain joins TRBV27 and TRBJ2-7; D remains ambiguous. Material: whole blood. The DNA for the CDR3 is TGTGCCACCCTATACGAGTCCTCCGCCTACGAGCAGTACTTC. This sequence encodes CATLYESSAYEQYF.